This T cell receptor (beta chain) was documented in a study of low-dose radiotherapy and immunotherapy resistance in tumors. The time point was: after trial treatment. As for treatment: LDRT plus nivolumab, ipilimumab, low-dose cyclophosphamide and aspirin (RACIN trial). This CDR3 comprises 15 residues. CDR1 is KGHSH and CDR2 is LQKENI in the germline V gene. Trimming removed 3 bases from V and 7 bases from J, with 19 bases in between. This clonotype was seen only a few times. Priming of first-strand cDNA relied on TRAV- and TRBV-specific primers (covering alpha and beta chains). TCRs were amplified for roughly 20 PCR cycles with a constant-region primer and V-primer adapter. In TCRdb, the reads were re-called with MiXCR into one record per CDR3 protein. The table lists some 46,000 distinct CDR3 sequences, under 30% of them singletons.

The sequence was obtained from a male donor with prostate cancer. This specimen was PBMCs, taken after low-dose radiotherapy plus immunotherapy. The V call is TRBV18, the J call TRBJ2-7; D is perhaps TRBD2 (6 bases). The CDR3 nucleotides are TGTGCCAGCTCACCCCTTGGACGGGTTCGGGAGGAGCAGTACTTC. It yields the protein CASSPLGRVREEQYF. The complete variable domain, with remaining parts taken from reference TRBV18 and TRBJ2-7, reads NAGVMQNPRHLVRRRGQEARLRCSPMKGHSHVYWYRQLPEEGLKFMVYLQKENIIDESGMPKERFSAEFPKEGPSILRIQQVVRGDSAAYFCASSPLGRVREEQYFGPGTRLTVT.